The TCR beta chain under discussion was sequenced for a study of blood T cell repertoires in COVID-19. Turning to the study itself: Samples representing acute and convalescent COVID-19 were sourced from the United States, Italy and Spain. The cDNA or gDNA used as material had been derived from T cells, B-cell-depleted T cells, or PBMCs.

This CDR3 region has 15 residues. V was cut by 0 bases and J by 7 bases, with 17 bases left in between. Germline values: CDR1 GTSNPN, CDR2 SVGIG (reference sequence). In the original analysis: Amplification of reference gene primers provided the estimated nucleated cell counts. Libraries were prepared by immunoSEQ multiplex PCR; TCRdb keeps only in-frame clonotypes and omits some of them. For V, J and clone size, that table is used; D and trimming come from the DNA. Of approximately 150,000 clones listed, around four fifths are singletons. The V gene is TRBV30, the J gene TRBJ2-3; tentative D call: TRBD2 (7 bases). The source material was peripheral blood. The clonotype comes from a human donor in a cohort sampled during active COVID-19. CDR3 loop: CAWSVLGGAAYTQYF. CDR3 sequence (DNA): TGTGCCTGGAGTGTACTAGGGGGGGCGGCATATACGCAGTATTTT.